This TCR beta chain originates from a study of blood T cell repertoires in COVID-19. Study information: The samples span acute and convalescent COVID-19 from the United States, Italy and Spain. T cells, B-cell-depleted T cells, or PBMCs supplied cDNA or gDNA.

The method was immunoSEQ multiplex PCR; TCRdb's version includes in-frame clones alone and lacks a portion of them. Here the sample spans roughly 340,000 clones, around 91% being singletons. Trimming shortened V by 1 base and J by 8 bases, and 11 bases separated the two germline ends. CDR1 is SSHAT and CDR2 is FNYEAQ in the germline V gene (reference sequence). The length of the CDR3 is 13 residues. The receptor was isolated from a woman under 30 who had recovered from COVID-19. Source material: peripheral blood. V is TRBV7-7 and J is TRBJ1-1, with D maybe TRBD1 (6 bases). CDR3 coding DNA: TGTGCCAGCAGCTTAGGGGCCGGGACAGAAGCTTTCTTT. Residues: CASSLGAGTEAFF.